Included here is one TCR beta chain sequence, with context. What it binds is unknown. Germline is not matched at one junction end, which may reflect a read error. CDR1 is SGHAT, CDR2 FQDESV, per germline (reference sequence). This CDR3 has 19 residues. Co-extraction of both nucleic acids (RNA and DNA) used about 17-33 mg of unsorted bulk tissue. This entry comes from a study of tumor-infiltrating lymphocytes in primary liver carcinoma. Overall study context: Patients were men and women aged 30 to 69 years. These were node-negative, non-metastatic T1-T3 tumors of roughly 4 to 11 cm. General observations from the study: Top-250-clone fractions were significantly higher in tumors than in blood (p = 0.039).

With a constant-region primer, TCR beta cDNA was made from 400 to 550 ng of total RNA. TCR beta libraries came from three nested multiplex PCR rounds using slightly modified ARM-PCR. The first two PCR rounds used TRBV1-TRBV30 primers with a Cbeta primer, roughly 10 cycles each. TCRdb processed the multiplex PCR reads anew with MiXCR; each CDR3 protein has one entry. The table records more than 45,000 distinct CDR3 sequences, about 78% of them present only once. Sequencing used liver tumor tissue from sampling region 5. Stated subset: tumor region T5, tumor centre. The TCR comes from a middle-aged man with primary liver carcinoma and hepatitis B virus infection. V and J are TRBV11-1 and TRBJ2-3, with D perhaps matching TRBD2 (6 bases). CDR3 nucleotide sequence: TGTGCCAGCAGCTCTGGGGGAGGCTCTGTTGGAGTCCGCACTGATACGCAGTATTTT. It yields the protein CASSSGGGSVGVRTDTQYF.